The 13 T cell receptor beta chains reported below all come from one sample, sequenced in a study of blood T cell repertoires in COVID-19. Sequenced by immunoSEQ multiplex PCR; TCRdb stores in-frame clones only, minus some. The sample has 72,000 or so clones; about 85% are singletons. The sample was peripheral blood. The receptor set was obtained from an elderly woman with active or convalescent COVID-19.

The chain carries TRBV7-2 and TRBJ2-2, with D perhaps TRBD2 (7 bases). The V end was cut by 4 bases, the J end by 9 bases, with 12 bases between. Germline V gene lookup returns CDR1 SGHTA and CDR2 FQGNSA. This CDR3 is 13 amino acids long. The CDR3 is CASSSGGPRELFF. CDR3 DNA sequence: TGTGCCAGCAGCTCCGGGGGGCCTCGGGAGCTGTTTTTT.

The table lists this clone with a count of one. J is TRBJ2-7 and V is TRBV16, with TRBD1 matching over 9 bases. The CDR3 spans 15 residues. With V trimmed by 3 bases and J by 7 bases, 10 bases remained unmatched. CDR1 is KGHSY and CDR2 is FQNENV in the germline V gene. The CDR3 DNA follows: TGTGCCAGCAGCCAGAGCCGGGGGACAGGGCGGGAGCAGTACTTC. This gives the protein CASSQSRGTGREQYF.

V gene TRBV2 combines with J gene TRBJ1-5; D may be TRBD1 (6 bases). The CDR3 length is 15 residues. V shed 4 bases and J shed 7 bases, with 17 bases lying between them. Germline values: CDR1 SNHLY, CDR2 FYNNEI. The chain's CDR3 is CASSVAFRGGQPQHF. The DNA for the CDR3 is TGTGCCAGCAGTGTTGCTTTCAGGGGCGGACAGCCCCAGCATTTT. Full variable domain (missing parts from reference TRBV2 and TRBJ1-5): EPEVTQTPSHQVTQMGQEVILRCVPISNHLYFYWYRQILGQKVEFLVSFYNNEISEKSEIFDDQFSVERPDGSNFTLKIRSTKLEDSAMYFCASSVAFRGGQPQHFGDGTRLSIL.

This rearrangement joins TRBV7-2 to TRBJ1-4; D is possibly TRBD1 (6 bases). Germline V CDR1 and CDR2: SGHTA, FQGNSA. The ends were cut back, 2 bases at V and 6 bases at J, with 10 bases in the middle. The CDR3 spans 14 residues. The CDR3 DNA reads as TGTGCCAGCAGCTTAAGGGGGATCGATGAAAAACTGTTTTTT. This sequence encodes CASSLRGIDEKLFF.

This chain links TRBV9 with TRBJ1-4, with 8 nucleotides matching TRBD1. Trimming took 1 base from V and 8 from J; bases not matched to a gene: 10. Germline CDR1 reads SGDLS; CDR2 reads YYNGEE. The CDR3 has 16 amino acids. The CDR3 DNA reads as TGTGCCAGCAGCGTAAATTCAGGGGGCGCACGAGAAAAACTGTTTTTT. This gives the protein CASSVNSGGAREKLFF.

The chain is built from TRBV9 and TRBJ2-3, with D perhaps matching TRBD2 (5 bases). The CDR3 runs to 17 residues. Germline V gene sequence: CDR1 SGDLS, CDR2 YYNGEE. V shed 3 bases and J shed 4 bases, with 21 bases lying between them. The chain's CDR3 is CASSALTNYLVPDTQYF. The CDR3 DNA follows: TGTGCCAGCAGCGCGTTGACTAACTACCTTGTGCCAGATACGCAGTATTTT.

The rearrangement links TRBV3-1 (or the pseudogene TRBV3-2) to TRBJ1-5; weak D call: TRBD1 (6 bases). The CDR3 covers 15 residues. V shed 4 bases and J shed 5 bases, with 15 bases lying between them. CDR1 is LGHDT, CDR2 YNNKEL, per germline (reference sequence). CDR3: CASSPTDSHDQPQHF. The CDR3 DNA is TGTGCCAGCAGCCCAACGGACAGTCACGATCAGCCCCAGCATTTT.

V is TRBV5-1 and J is TRBJ1-2; a weak D match, TRBD1 (5 bases). Germline assignment: CDR1 SGHRS and CDR2 YFSETQ. The CDR3 covers 17 residues. Trimming took off 2 bases at V and 0 bases at J, with 17 bases between the two ends. The CDR3 reads CASSFGLDSQANYGYTF. The CDR3 DNA reads as TGCGCCAGCAGCTTCGGTCTCGACAGTCAAGCTAACTATGGCTACACCTTC.

The sample holds one count of this clone. The J gene is TRBJ1-2, the V gene TRBV30, with a weak D call TRBD1 (6 bases). V shed 3 bases and J shed 4 bases, with 12 bases lying between them. The germline V gene has CDR1 GTSNPN and CDR2 SVGIG (reference sequence). There are 13 residues in the CDR3. DNA for the CDR3: TGTGCCTGGAGGTACGAAGGGGGCTATGGCTACACCTTC. It translates to CAWRYEGGYGYTF.

The chain combines TRBV4-3 with TRBJ2-5; tentatively, D is TRBD1 (5 bases). V was trimmed by 0 bases and J by 4 bases, leaving 12 bases between them. CDR3 size: 15 residues. Germline CDR1 reads LGHNA; CDR2 reads YSLEER. CDR3 coding DNA: TGCGCCAGCAGCCAAGATTCAGGGCCCCGAGAGACCCAGTACTTC. Its translation: CASSQDSGPRETQYF.

This clone was detected a few times. The chain recombines TRBV5-1 with TRBJ1-5, with D hard to call. The V end was cut by 4 bases, the J end by 3 bases, with 26 bases between. The CDR3 length is 19 residues. CDR1 and CDR2 from the germline V gene are SGHRS and YFSETQ. The DNA of the CDR3 is TGCGCCAGCAGCACCCCGGAGTTTTCCGTCGCATATGACAATCAGCCCCAGCATTTT. Its translation is CASSTPEFSVAYDNQPQHF.

In its sample, this clone was seen a few times. The chain couples TRBV4-1 to TRBJ1-2, with 9 bases identical to TRBD1. CDR1 and CDR2 (germline): MGHRA, YSYEKL. The J segment lost 13 bases and the V segment lost 0 bases, leaving 9 bases of the junction unmatched. The CDR3 contains 14 residues. The CDR3 sequence: CASSQDWGTGLGTF. In DNA, the CDR3 is TGCGCCAGCAGCCAAGACTGGGGGACAGGGCTTGGCACCTTC.

This chain connects TRBV5-1 to TRBJ2-7; 8 bases agree with TRBD2. This CDR3 region has 16 residues. With V trimmed by 0 bases and J by 3 bases, 8 bases remained unmatched. CDR1 is SGHRS and CDR2 is YFSETQ in the germline V gene. CDR3 loop: CASSLAGSGVFYEQYF. The CDR3 nucleotides are TGCGCCAGCAGCTTGGCGGGTAGCGGGGTTTTCTACGAGCAGTACTTC.